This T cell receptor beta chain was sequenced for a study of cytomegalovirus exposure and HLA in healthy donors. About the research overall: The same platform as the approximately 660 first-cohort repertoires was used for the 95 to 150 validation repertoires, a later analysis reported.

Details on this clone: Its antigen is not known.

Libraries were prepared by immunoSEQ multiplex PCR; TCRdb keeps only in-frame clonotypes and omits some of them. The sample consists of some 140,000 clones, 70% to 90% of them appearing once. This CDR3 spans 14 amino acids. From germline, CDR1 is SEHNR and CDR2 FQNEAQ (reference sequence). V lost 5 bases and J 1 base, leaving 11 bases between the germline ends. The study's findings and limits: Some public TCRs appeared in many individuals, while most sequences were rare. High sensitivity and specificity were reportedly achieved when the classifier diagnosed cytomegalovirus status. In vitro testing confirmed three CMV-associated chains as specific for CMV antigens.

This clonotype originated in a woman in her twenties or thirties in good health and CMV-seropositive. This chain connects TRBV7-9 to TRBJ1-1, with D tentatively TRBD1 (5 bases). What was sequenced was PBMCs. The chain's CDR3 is CASSPRAKNTEAFF. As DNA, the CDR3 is TGTGCCAGCAGCCCCAGGGCAAAGAACACTGAAGCTTTCTTT.